This is a list of T cell receptor beta chains from one sample in a study of cytomegalovirus exposure and HLA in healthy donors. Using immunoSEQ multiplex PCR, the repertoire was profiled, and TCRdb retains in-frame clones only, with some absent. Here the sample spans 150,000 to 200,000 clones, approximately 80% being singletons. The specimen sequenced was PBMCs. Receptor source: a woman aged 18-29 years in good health and CMV-seropositive. CDR3s include the opening cysteine and the closing phenylalanine or tryptophan. The order of the fields is V gene, J gene, CDR3 protein.

>TRBV2|TRBJ2-3
CASRGSASGADTQYF
>TRBV27|TRBJ2-2
CASRKTTRGNTGELFF
>TRBV10-1|TRBJ2-5
CASTRTTGETQYF
>TRBV6-1|TRBJ1-1
CASSAQGPKAFF
>TRBV4-3|TRBJ2-1
CASSQDGPESSYNEQFF
>TRBV28|TRBJ1-4
CASSAGGSREKLFF
>TRBV18|TRBJ1-5
CASSPRRVGQPQHF
>TRBV4-1|NA
CASSQTGAEQYF
>TRBV9|TRBJ2-5
CASSVGLAAETQYF
>TRBV1|TRBJ2-5
CTEGGFGETQYF
>TRBV11-1|TRBJ1-1
CASSRDRHDTEAFF
>TRBV27|TRBJ2-7
CASSFGRQGVTSSYEQYF
>TRBV5-6|TRBJ2-5
CASSLSGYQETQYF
>TRBV7-9|TRBJ2-2
CASSLVRGSNGELFF
>TRBV6-7|TRBJ2-2
CASIYGGILTGELFF
>TRBV29-1|TRBJ2-5
CSVERTGKETQYF
>TRBV29-1|TRBJ1-2
CSVGDRDYGYTF
>TRBV2|TRBJ2-4
CASSETSGGYVAKNIQYF
>TRBV5-1|TRBJ1-2
CASSLTGTGVDGYTF
>TRBV6-1|TRBJ2-5
CASGRDTEETQYF
>TRBV4-2|TRBJ2-3
CASSQDPDRTIDTQYF
>TRBV7-2|TRBJ1-6
CASSLAVNSPLHF
>TRBV5-4|TRBJ1-5
CASSFDRGNQPQHF
>TRBV4-3|TRBJ1-6
CASSPTGFGNSPLHF
>TRBV30|TRBJ2-5
CAWSDGGDRTQYF
>TRBV6-5|TRBJ1-2
CASSPTYEGYGYTF
>TRBV10-3|TRBJ2-1
CAIRKRGDYNEQFF
>TRBV7-3|TRBJ2-7
CASSLMGTGVSEQYF
>TRBV5-1|TRBJ1-1
CASSPAGQLNTEAFF
>TRBV6-5|TRBJ1-2
CASSYSNGDYGYTF
>TRBV7-9|TRBJ2-7
CASSLTRGRYEQYF
>TRBV2|TRBJ2-5
CASSNQGTGQETQYF
>TRBV6-4|TRBJ2-2
CASSDSILAKSGELFF
>TRBV7-8|TRBJ1-2
CASSSIPGNGYTF
>TRBV9|TRBJ2-4
CASSVGVGTSIYF
>TRBV19|TRBJ1-5
CASSFRRRGSNQPQHF
>TRBV6-6|TRBJ1-5
CASKIGSQPQHF
>TRBV29-1|TRBJ2-3
CSVEEIAGESSGDTQYF
>TRBV4-1|TRBJ1-1
CASSQIKFQEVITEAFF
>TRBV11-3|TRBJ2-5
CASSLARQSETQYF
>TRBV7-3|TRBJ1-5
CASSLVRGQPQHF